This TCR beta chain was identified during a study of shared clonotypes between healthy human individuals. V was trimmed by 0 bases and J by 1 base, leaving 8 bases between them. Germline V CDR1 and CDR2: LNHNV, YYDKDF (reference sequence). The CDR3 has 15 residues. Here immunoSEQ multiplex PCR was the method, and the copy in TCRdb shows in-frame clones only, minus some. Among about 500,000 clones listed, roughly three quarters were seen once. The chain is built from TRBV15 and TRBJ2-3, with D perhaps matching TRBD2 (5 bases). The sequencing input was PBMCs. The clonotype was recovered from a woman between 35 and 50 years old in good health. Some clones in this sample may be carry-over from other donors' samples. As DNA, the CDR3 is TGTGCCACCAGCAGAGACCGCGGGCGCACAGATACGCAGTATTTT. Residues: CATSRDRGRTDTQYF.